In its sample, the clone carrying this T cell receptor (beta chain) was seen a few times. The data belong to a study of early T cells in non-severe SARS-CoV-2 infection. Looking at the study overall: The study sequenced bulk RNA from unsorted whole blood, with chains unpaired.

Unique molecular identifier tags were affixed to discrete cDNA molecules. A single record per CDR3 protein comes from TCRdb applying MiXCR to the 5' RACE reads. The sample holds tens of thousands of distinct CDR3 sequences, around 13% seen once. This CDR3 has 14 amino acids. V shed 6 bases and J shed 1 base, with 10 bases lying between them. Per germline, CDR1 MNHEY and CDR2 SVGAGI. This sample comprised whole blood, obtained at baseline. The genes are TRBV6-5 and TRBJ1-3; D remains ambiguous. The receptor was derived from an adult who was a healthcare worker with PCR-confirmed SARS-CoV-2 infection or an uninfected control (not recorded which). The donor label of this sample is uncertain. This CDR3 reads CASSKTLSGNTIYF. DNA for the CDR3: TGTGCCAGCAGCAAGACATTGTCTGGAAACACCATATATTTT.